A single sample gave rise to the 3 T cell receptor delta chains below, sequenced in a study of DNA immune sequencing with unique molecular identifiers. Primers for all 8 TRDV and 4 TRDJ genes amplified genomic DNA in 32-plex. The library had 12-nucleotide UMIs introduced over around 3 barcoding cycles, then a second adapter PCR. TCRdb re-analyzed the multiplex PCR reads via CATT. The repertoire consists of some 250 delta-chain clones, with approximately 16% occurring once and the leading ten covering about 59%. Sequencing input: buffy coat blood. These receptors were taken from a human donor in good health.

This clone was seen only a few times. This is likely an artifact of a read error, given a far larger clone one base away. Within the sample, other DNA sequences also encode this same CDR3. The chain couples TRDV2 to TRDJ1; TRDD3 matches 8 bases. Germline V gives CDR1 GEAIGNYY, CDR2 EKD. V gave up 0 bases and J gave up 2 bases; unmatched junction bases: 16. The CDR3 covers 19 residues. The CDR3, as DNA: TGTGCCTGTGACACCAGAGGTAACTGGGGGTCACCTTATACCGATAAACTCATCTTT. Its translation is CACDTRGNWGSPYTDKLIF.

This clone was observed a handful of times. A much larger clone lies a single base off, so this may be a read error. The chain joins TRDV2 to TRDJ3, with 8 bases aligning to TRDD3. Germline V gene data show CDR1 as GEAIGNYY and CDR2 as EKD. The CDR3 loop spans 19 amino acids. This CDR3 is CACDTVGDTDSWDTRQMIF. CDR3 nucleotides: TGTGCCTGTGACACCGTTGGGGATACTGACTCCTGGGACACCCGACAGATGATTTTC.

Note on this clone: Given a far larger clone just one base away, this is likely a sequencing read error. The gene calls are TRDV2 and TRDJ1; D remains unclear. V was shortened by 0 bases and J by 0 bases, with 13 bases between the two germline ends. CDR3 length equals 16 residues. From germline, CDR1 is GEAIGNYY and CDR2 EKD. The CDR3 spells CACDTLWETYTDKLIF. The CDR3 bases are TGTGCCTGTGACACCCTGTGGGAAACGTACACCGATAAACTCATCTTT.